A single sample gave rise to the 4 T cell receptor beta chains below, sequenced in a study of CD8+ T cells in alopecia areata. The sequencing template was cDNA reverse transcribed from extracted RNA. Data came from immunoSEQ multiplex PCR; TCRdb stores just in-frame clones and leaves some out. Of some 120,000 clones detected, 58% appear once; the ten largest clones hold about 4.9%. The sequences come from CD4+ T cells sorted from blood, collected at week 0. These receptors originate from a human donor with alopecia areata.

The chain combines TRBV28 with TRBJ1-5; tentatively, D is TRBD1 (5 bases). Germline V gives CDR1 MDHEN, CDR2 SYDVKM. The CDR3 is 15 residues long. V lost 4 bases and J lost 0, with 10 bases in between. Here the CDR3 DNA reads TGTGCCAGCAGTTGGGGACGGAATAGCAATCAGCCCCAGCATTTT. It translates to CASSWGRNSNQPQHF.

This chain connects TRBV28 to TRBJ2-5; possibly TRBD1 or TRBD2 for D (7 bases each). Germline V gene data show CDR1 as MDHEN and CDR2 as SYDVKM. V was clipped by 4 bases and J by 3 bases, with 15 bases between them. CDR3 length: 15 residues. The CDR3 nucleotides read TGTGCCAGCAGTTCCCCCCAGGGGGGGAAAGAGACCCAGTACTTC. It is translated as CASSSPQGGKETQYF.

The chain carries TRBV6-6 and TRBJ2-7; 7 nucleotides match TRBD2. The CDR3 spans 15 residues. Trimming at V came to 0 bases and at J to 5 bases, leaving 7 bases not matched to a gene. CDR1 and CDR2 from the germline V gene are MNHNY and SVGAGI (reference sequence). DNA of the CDR3: TGTGCCAGCAGTTACTCAGCTGCGGGGGTCAACGAGCAGTACTTC. This gives the protein CASSYSAAGVNEQYF.

The count of this clone is one. The chain uses TRBV6-5 and TRBJ2-1; a weak D match, TRBD2 (6 bases). The CDR3 totals 15 residues. Per the germline V gene, CDR1 is MNHEY and CDR2 is SVGAGI. Trimming removed 6 bases at V and 0 bases at J, with 12 bases between. The CDR3 DNA reads TGTGCCAGCAGACTAGCCCGCCGCTCCTACAATGAGCAGTTCTTC. This translates into CASRLARRSYNEQFF.